A few counts support the clone carrying this T cell receptor (beta chain). The antigen is unknown. The data originate from a study of human T cells and chemical hapten exposure. Background on the study: Patients, mostly women, had alopecia areata, alopecia totalis or alopecia universalis. The study, taken as a whole, reports: TCRs whose frequency exceeded 1 in 1000 remained the same following DPC sensitization.

Trimming shortened V by 1 base and J by 4 bases, and 15 bases separated the two germline ends. Per germline, CDR1 LGHNA and CDR2 YNFKEQ. This CDR3 is built from 16 residues. Time point reported: pre-sensitization, week 0. The treatment denotes: therapeutic diphenylcyclopropenone sensitization with weekly scalp DPC. The starting material, unfractionated whole blood, was used for total RNA extraction. TCRdb called the RACE reads again in MiXCR, with one record for every CDR3 protein. This repertoire shows 56,000 or so distinct CDR3 sequences, 8.5% to 10% found once; its top ten account for 9.5% to 10%. The specimen was whole blood, collected in connection with sensitization to the hapten diphenylcyclopropenone (DPC). The chain uses TRBV4-2 and TRBJ2-3; D is unresolved. This TCR was recovered from a woman in her twenties or thirties with alopecia areata. Some clones in this sample may be carry-over from other donors' samples. CDR3 in DNA: TGTGCCAGCAGCCAAGTAGGTTCTAGGTGGGCAGATACGCAGTATTTT. As protein: CASSQVGSRWADTQYF.